The 25 T cell receptor beta chains below come from one sample, sequenced in a study of T cell repertoires in cytomegalovirus infection. TCRdb re-called the reads through MiXCR, storing one row per CDR3 protein. The sample has 900,000 to 950,000 distinct CDR3 sequences; roughly 30% are singletons. Their antigen targets remain unknown. Source: cultured CD8+ T cells from PBMCs, taken from culture after CMV antigen stimulation. The receptor source for this set is a human donor in good health (CMV status not recorded). Some clones in this sample may be carry-over from other donors' samples.

For this clonotype: An end of the junction differs from the germline gene, which may be a read error. The CDR3 spells CTSRRGPNNEKLFF. The CDR3 coding sequence is TGTACCAGCAGGCGGGGGCCCAATAATGAAAAACTGTTTTTT. The chain couples TRBV7-9 to TRBJ1-4, with TRBD1 as a possible D gene (6 bases). The CDR3 spans 14 residues. Germline V gives CDR1 SEHNR, CDR2 FQNEAQ (reference sequence). The full variable domain, in which reference TRBV7-9 and TRBJ1-4 provide the parts outside the CDR3, is DTGVSQNPRHKITKRGQNVTFRCDPISEHNRLYWYRQTLGQGPEFLTYFQNEAQLEKSRLLSDRFSAERPKGSFSTLEIQRTEQGDSAMYLCTSRRGPNNEKLFFGSGTQLSVL.

This clonotype was seen repeatedly, ten times or more. The gene calls are TRBV19 and TRBJ1-1, with D hard to call. V was shortened by 9 bases and J by 3 bases, with 14 bases between the two germline ends. CDR1 LNHDA and CDR2 SQIVND come from the germline V gene (reference sequence). This CDR3 spans 13 amino acids. The chain's CDR3 is CASQISGDTEAFF. CDR3 sequence (DNA): TGTGCCAGCCAAATTTCCGGAGACACTGAAGCTTTCTTT. The complete variable domain, with remaining parts taken from reference TRBV19 and TRBJ1-1, reads DGGITQSPKYLFRKEGQNVTLSCEQNLNHDAMYWYRQDPGQGLRLIYYSQIVNDFQKGDIAEGYSVSREKKESFPLTVTSAQKNPTAFYLCASQISGDTEAFFGQGTRLTVV.

This chain joins TRBV20-1 and TRBJ2-4; D is tentatively TRBD1 or TRBD2 (5 bases each). Per the germline V gene, CDR1 is DFQATT and CDR2 is SNEGSKA (reference sequence). V lost 3 bases and J lost 2, with 14 bases in between. The CDR3 sequence is 15 residues long. CDR3 region: CSARRDRQPKNIQYF. The CDR3 DNA is TGCAGTGCTAGGAGGGACCGCCAACCCAAAAACATTCAGTACTTC.

This clonotype has a handful of counts. The chain is built from TRBV7-3 and TRBJ1-2; D uncertain. Germline V gene data show CDR1 as SGHTA and CDR2 as FQGTGA. The V end was cut by 3 bases, the J end by 3 bases, with 8 bases between. The CDR3 has 13 amino acids. The CDR3 sequence: CASSFDNYYGYTF. Written as DNA, the CDR3 is TGTGCCAGCAGCTTCGACAACTACTATGGCTACACCTTC.

The chain couples TRBV29-1 to TRBJ2-2, with D possibly being TRBD1 (7 bases). Trimming took off 4 bases at V and 7 bases at J, with 13 bases between the two ends. Germline V lookup: CDR1 SQVTM, CDR2 ANQGSEA. The CDR3 is made up of 13 amino acids. The CDR3 spells CSVVGGGNGELFF. CDR3 coding DNA: TGCAGCGTTGTTGGAGGGGGCAACGGGGAGCTGTTTTTT.

This clonotype was found many times. This chain links TRBV7-8 with TRBJ2-1; 8 bases agree with TRBD1. After removal of 3 bases from V and 2 bases from J, the junction contained 12 bases not matched to a gene. The CDR3 length is 18 residues. Germline V CDR1 and CDR2: SGHVS, FQNEAQ. The CDR3 is CASSFPGQGIFAYNEQFF. CDR3 in DNA: TGTGCCAGCAGCTTTCCCGGACAGGGAATTTTCGCCTACAATGAGCAGTTCTTC.

The table lists this clonotype with a few counts. The chain couples TRBV5-6 to TRBJ2-3; D is unresolved. This CDR3 comprises 15 residues. The V and J ends lost 0 bases and 2 bases respectively, with 10 bases between them. Germline assignment: CDR1 SGHDT and CDR2 YYEEEE. The CDR3 spells CASSLEGVYTDTQYF. CDR3 in DNA: TGTGCCAGCAGCTTGGAAGGAGTCTACACAGATACGCAGTATTTT.

This chain connects TRBV7-8 to TRBJ2-7; the match to TRBD2 covers 8 bases. J lost 0 bases, V lost 8 bases, and 6 bases had no gene match. The CDR3 length is 14 residues. The germline V gene has CDR1 SGHVS and CDR2 FQNEAQ. The CDR3 protein is CASREGDTSYEQYF. The CDR3 nucleotides are TGTGCCAGCCGGGAGGGGGACACCTCCTACGAGCAGTACTTC.

This chain links TRBV7-9 with TRBJ2-7; TRBD1 agrees at 7 bases. Germline-derived CDR1 and CDR2 are SEHNR and FQNEAQ (reference sequence). The V segment lost 3 bases and the J segment 4 bases; nucleotides outside the gene matches: 12. The CDR3 length is 16 residues. CDR3 DNA: TGTGCCAGCAGCTTCTCCCCGAGACAGGGTGATTACGAGCAGTACGTC. It yields the protein CASSFSPRQGDYEQYV.

V gene TRBV6-6 combines with J gene TRBJ1-2; a possible D gene is TRBD1 (6 bases). The CDR3 covers 14 residues. Per the germline V gene, CDR1 is MNHNY and CDR2 is SVGAGI (reference sequence). Trimming cost V 2 bases and J 3 bases, with 10 bases left between them. The CDR3 DNA reads TGTGCCAGCAGTTACCTGGGGGCGGACTATGGCTACACCTTC. Translation: CASSYLGADYGYTF.

This chain connects TRBV12-3 or TRBV12-4 to TRBJ2-2; D gene ambiguous. The CDR3 has 15 amino acids. V was pared by 6 bases and J by 5 bases, with 16 bases between. This CDR3 reads CASSLRIPPTGELFF. CDR3 bases: TGTGCCAGCAGCCTCAGGATCCCGCCAACCGGGGAGCTGTTTTTT.

The V call is TRBV3-1, the J call TRBJ1-1, with D unclear. The V end lost 0 bases, the J end lost 2 bases, and 16 bases lay between the germline ends. The CDR3 covers 17 residues. Germline-derived CDR1 and CDR2 are LGHDT and YNNKEL (reference sequence). CDR3 nucleotide sequence: TGTGCCAGCAGCCAAGAGAGGACCATACGGAGAAACACTGAAGCTTTCTTT. Encoded protein: CASSQERTIRRNTEAFF.

About this clonotype itself: The missing conserved phenylalanine or tryptophan at the end of this CDR3 makes a read error likely. This sequence joins TRBV19 and TRBJ1-5; D remains unclear. The CDR3 covers 15 residues. Germline V gene data show CDR1 as LNHDA and CDR2 as SQIVND (reference sequence). Trimming cost V 3 bases and J 9 bases, with 18 bases left between them. CDR3 sequence (DNA): TGTGCCAGTAGTATTTCCGACGGAAGTGTGTGGCCCCAGCATCTT. Protein product: CASSISDGSVWPQHL.

The chain employs TRBV6-6 and TRBJ2-5, with 12 bases fitting TRBD2. V lost 0 bases and J lost 5; bases outside the gene matches: 4. This CDR3 contains 16 residues. Germline CDR1 is MNHNY and CDR2 is SVGAGI (reference sequence). Written as DNA, the CDR3 is TGTGCCAGCAGTTACTCAACTAGCGGGGGGTGGGAGACCCAGTACTTC. Its protein product is CASSYSTSGGWETQYF.

In this sample, this clonotype turned up a few times. This chain joins TRBV19 and TRBJ2-2; tentatively, D is TRBD1 (5 bases). V lost 3 bases, J lost 3 bases, and 17 bases lay in between. Germline assignment: CDR1 LNHDA and CDR2 SQIVND (reference sequence). This CDR3 is built from 17 residues. The CDR3 is CASSMWFVQGDTGELFF. CDR3 nucleotides: TGTGCCAGTAGTATGTGGTTCGTCCAAGGGGACACCGGGGAGCTGTTTTTT.

This clonotype was counted many times. The chain is built from TRBV7-8 and TRBJ1-6, with TRBD1 as a possible D gene (5 bases). The V gene lost 5 bases and the J gene lost 2 bases, with 7 bases spanning the gap. Per germline, CDR1 SGHVS and CDR2 FQNEAQ. The CDR3 contains 14 residues. The CDR3 protein is CASSQDTYNSPLHF. The CDR3 DNA is TGTGCCAGCAGCCAGGACACCTATAATTCACCCCTCCACTTT. Full variable domain (rest looked up from reference TRBV7-8 and TRBJ1-6): GAGVSQSPRYKVAKRGQDVALRCDPISGHVSLFWYQQALGQGPEFLTYFQNEAQLDKSGLPSDRFFAERPEGSVSTLKIQRTQQEDSAVYLCASSQDTYNSPLHFGNGTRLTVT.

This chain uses TRBV13 with TRBJ1-1; TRBD1 matches 8 bases. After removal of 3 bases from V and 7 bases from J, the junction contained 4 bases not matched to a gene. This CDR3 has 13 residues. Germline V lookup: CDR1 PRHDT, CDR2 FYEKMQ (reference sequence). This CDR3 reads CASSLGGTGEAFF. CDR3 nucleotide sequence: TGTGCCAGCAGCTTGGGCGGGACAGGTGAAGCTTTCTTT. Supplemented by reference TRBV13 and TRBJ1-1, the full variable domain reads AAGVIQSPRHLIKEKRETATLKCYPIPRHDTVYWYQQGPGQDPQFLISFYEKMQSDKGSIPDRFSAQQFSDYHSELNMSSLELGDSALYFCASSLGGTGEAFFGQGTRLTVV.

The chain uses TRBV19 and TRBJ2-1, with D perhaps TRBD1 or TRBD2 (5 bases each). The CDR3 is 16 residues long. Germline CDR1 and CDR2: LNHDA and SQIVND (reference sequence). The V end was cut by 7 bases, the J end by 4 bases, with 20 bases between. CDR3 sequence reads: CASTRDGQSSYNEQFF. CDR3 DNA sequence: TGTGCCAGTACACGGGACGGCCAAAGTTCGTACAATGAGCAGTTCTTC.

About this clonotype: With a much larger clone just one base away, this may be a read error. This chain links TRBV7-9 with TRBJ1-1; weak D call: TRBD1 (6 bases). The CDR3 totals 14 residues. The germline V gene has CDR1 SEHNR and CDR2 FQNEAQ (reference sequence). The CDR3 DNA reads TGTGTCAGCAGTCTCGACAGGTTGAACACTGAAGCTTTCTTT. It is translated as CVSSLDRLNTEAFF.

V usage is TRBV6-6 and J usage is TRBJ1-1; D uncertain. The CDR3 length is 13 residues. Trimming took off 8 bases at V and 4 bases at J, with 14 bases between the two ends. Germline CDR1 reads MNHNY; CDR2 reads SVGAGI (reference sequence). CDR3 nucleotide sequence: TGTGCCAGCTATAGATGGCGGGGCACTGAAGCTTTCTTT. It encodes CASYRWRGTEAFF.

V gene TRBV29-1 combines with J gene TRBJ1-2; D is unclear. V lost 3 bases to trimming and J lost 4 bases, with 9 bases between them. This CDR3 spans 12 amino acids. Germline CDR1 reads SQVTM; CDR2 reads ANQGSEA. CDR3 sequence reads: CSVDPGLYGYTF. CDR3 nucleotides: TGCAGCGTTGACCCAGGACTCTATGGCTACACCTTC.

This clonotype was recorded at least ten times. The chain combines TRBV7-6 with TRBJ1-6, with a tentative D call TRBD1 (5 bases). This CDR3 is built from 14 residues. Looked up from germline, CDR1 is SGHVS and CDR2 is FNYEAQ. Trimming pared 2 bases from V and 9 bases from J, leaving 11 bases between. CDR3 residues: CASSLWGISSPLHF. CDR3 sequence (DNA): TGTGCCAGCAGCTTATGGGGGATAAGTTCACCCCTCCACTTT. Together with reference TRBV7-6 and TRBJ1-6, the CDR3 gives the full variable domain: GAGVSQSPRYKVTKRGQDVALRCDPISGHVSLYWYRQALGQGPEFLTYFNYEAQQDKSGLPNDRFSAERPEGSISTLTIQRTEQRDSAMYRCASSLWGISSPLHFGNGTRLTVT.

The chain joins TRBV7-9 to TRBJ1-2; possibly TRBD1 for D (5 bases). The V end lost 5 bases, the J end lost 2 bases, and 15 bases lay between the germline ends. Germline CDR1 SEHNR, CDR2 FQNEAQ (reference sequence). The CDR3 loop spans 15 amino acids. CDR3 nucleotides: TGTGCCAGCAGCATGATCTTGACAGCAAACTATGGCTACACCTTC. The encoded protein is CASSMILTANYGYTF.

This clonotype was counted a few times. This chain links TRBV19 with TRBJ2-1; D is uncertain. There are 12 residues in the CDR3. CDR1 and CDR2 from the germline V gene are LNHDA and SQIVND (reference sequence). V was cut by 3 bases and J by 7 bases, with 7 bases left in between. The CDR3 protein is CASSIKGNEQFF. In DNA, the CDR3 is TGTGCCAGTAGTATCAAAGGGAATGAGCAGTTCTTC.

This clonotype was found a few times. The chain couples TRBV2 to TRBJ2-3, with 8 bases that match TRBD2. The V gene's germline CDR1 is SNHLY and CDR2 FYNNEI. The length of the CDR3 is 16 residues. V lost 7 bases to trimming and J lost 0 bases; unmatched junction nucleotides: 9. CDR3 residues: CASISGLAVSTDTQYF. As DNA, the CDR3 is TGTGCCAGCATTAGCGGACTAGCCGTTAGCACAGATACGCAGTATTTT.